A selection of T cell receptor beta chains follows, all from one sample in a study of PD-1 blockade in classical Hodgkin lymphoma. Sequencing used immunoSEQ multiplex PCR; TCRdb keeps in-frame clones, though not all of them. The table has 38,000 or so clones, around 70% seen once; the top ten hold around 14%. The sequenced sample was peripheral blood mononuclear cells (PBMCs), obtained before the second cycle of nivolumab. The receptors derive from a human donor with classical Hodgkin lymphoma. Each CDR3 is given with its conserved first and last residue. Each record gives: V gene, D gene, clone size, J gene, CDR3 DNA, CDR3 protein. A D gene is named only where the DNA matches it firmly. Some rows mark clone size as missing; the rest say once, few, many or name a class of expanded clone.

TRBV7-8	.	.	TRBJ2-1	TGTGCCAGCAGCTTAGGGAGGGTGATCCTTTACAATGAGCAGTTCTTC	CASSLGRVILYNEQFF
TRBV7-9	TRBD2	.	TRBJ2-3	TGTGCCAGCAGCTTAGGGACTAGCTTACGCACAGATACGCAGTATTTT	CASSLGTSLRTDTQYF
TRBV7-2	TRBD1	.	TRBJ1-4	TGTGCCAGCAGCTTAGTCGGGACAGGAGGACCAAAACTGTTTTTT	CASSLVGTGGPKLFF
TRBV11-2	.	few	TRBJ1-2	TGTGCCAGCAGCCTCCCTGTGGGGGCTGGCTACACCTTC	CASSLPVGAGYTF
TRBV5-1	TRBD2	.	TRBJ2-7	TGCGCCAGCAGCTCAAACTACCGGGGGGAAGACTACGAGCAGTACTTC	CASSSNYRGEDYEQYF
TRBV6-5	TRBD1	.	TRBJ1-4	TGTGCCAGCAGCTTTGGACAGGCTTTTGAAAAACTGTTTTTT	CASSFGQAFEKLFF
TRBV7-7	TRBD2	.	TRBJ2-3	TGTGCCAGCAGCATCGGACTAGCGGAAGGAGATACGCAGTATTTT	CASSIGLAEGDTQYF
TRBV7-8	TRBD1	.	TRBJ1-1	TGTGCCAGCTATCCTAGGGTATTGGGACAGGGAAACACTGAAGCTTTCTTT	CASYPRVLGQGNTEAFF
TRBV7-9	TRBD2	medium-sized	TRBJ2-7	TGTGCCAGCAGCTTGTCGACTAGCAAGTACTTC	CASSLSTSKYF
TRBV7-9	.	.	TRBJ2-4	TGTGCCAGCAGCTTAGCAGGGACGGAAAACATTCAGTACTTC	CASSLAGTENIQYF
TRBV4-2	.	medium-sized	TRBJ2-7	TGTGCCAGCAGCGATAGGGGCTACGAGCAGTACTTC	CASSDRGYEQYF
TRBV18	.	.	TRBJ2-3	TGTGCCAGCTCACGAGCGGAAGGGGGTACGCAGTATTTT	CASSRAEGGTQYF
TRBV6-4	.	.	TRBJ2-3	TGTGCCAGCGCCGAACACGGAAGGGGCACAGATACGCAGTATTTT	CASAEHGRGTDTQYF
TRBV6-6	TRBD1	once	TRBJ2-7	TGTGCCACCAGGACAGGGGTCGAGCAGTACTTC	CATRTGVEQYF
TRBV15	TRBD1	.	TRBJ2-7	TGTGCCACCAGCAGAGATCCAGGGGGCGCATTAAGCGAGCAGTACTTC	CATSRDPGGALSEQYF
TRBV6-1	TRBD1	.	TRBJ2-7	TGTGCCACCTTAGACAGGGGGCGCGACGAGCAGTACTTC	CATLDRGRDEQYF
TRBV30	TRBD1	.	TRBJ1-1	TGTGCCTGGAGCTTGGGACAGTTGAACACTGAAGCTTTCTTT	CAWSLGQLNTEAFF
TRBV5-5	TRBD2	.	TRBJ2-1	TGTGCCAGCAGCTTGGGACTAGCGGGAGGGATTAATGAGCAGTTCTTC	CASSLGLAGGINEQFF
TRBV4-2	TRBD1	.	TRBJ1-4	TGTGCCAGCAGCCAAGAGAGGGGGCCTCGGGAAAAACTGTTTTTT	CASSQERGPREKLFF
TRBV10-3	.	.	TRBJ1-5	TGTGCCATCAGTTCCACGGGGAGAGGTCAGCCCCAGCATTTT	CAISSTGRGQPQHF
TRBV27	.	.	TRBJ2-7	TGTGCCAGCAGTTTATATGGCATCGCGGGCTCCTACGAGCAGTACTTC	CASSLYGIAGSYEQYF
TRBV10-3	.	.	TRBJ1-2	TGTGCCATCAGTGAGGTCGGGCAGGGCGGCTACACCTTC	CAISEVGQGGYTF
TRBV7-9	TRBD1	once	TRBJ1-4	TGTGCCAGCAGCCAGGGACAGGGCTCTGAAAAACTGTTTTTT	CASSQGQGSEKLFF
TRBV5-4	.	.	TRBJ1-5	TGTGCCAGCAGCTTAGGGTTGGGAGATCAGCCCCAGCATTTT	CASSLGLGDQPQHF
TRBV27	.	.	TRBJ2-7	TGTGCCAGCAGTTTAATGTTTGGGGGATACTCCTACGAGCAGTACTTC	CASSLMFGGYSYEQYF
TRBV5-6	.	.	TRBJ2-7	TGTGCCAGCAGCTTCGCTTCCTACGAGCAGTACTTC	CASSFASYEQYF
TRBV28	TRBD1	once	TRBJ2-2	TGTGCCAGCAGTAGGACAGGGCACTCTTCCGGGGAGCTGTTTTTT	CASSRTGHSSGELFF
TRBV5-6	.	.	TRBJ2-7	TGTGCCAGCAGTAGATACCCAGGCACCTACGAGCAGTACTTC	CASSRYPGTYEQYF
TRBV29-1	.	few	TRBJ2-1	TGCAGCGTTGTGCGGACAGAGAACAATGAGCAGTTCTTC	CSVVRTENNEQFF
TRBV2	.	few	TRBJ1-1	TGTGCCAGCCGATACACTGAAGCTTTCTTT	CASRYTEAFF
TRBV19	.	.	TRBJ1-1	TGTGCCAGTAGTAAACCCCTACCCCCTGAAGCTTTCTTT	CASSKPLPPEAFF
TRBV11-2	TRBD2	.	TRBJ2-7	TGTGCCAGCAGCCCGGGACTAGCGGGGACCTACGAGCAGTACTTC	CASSPGLAGTYEQYF
TRBV5-1	.	.	TRBJ2-2	TGCGCCAGCATAGGGCAGCCGAACACCGGGGAGCTGTTTTTT	CASIGQPNTGELFF
TRBV5-6	.	.	TRBJ2-7	TGTGCCAGCAGCTTGGGGGGAGATTTCTACGAGCAGTACTTC	CASSLGGDFYEQYF
TRBV7-2	.	few	TRBJ2-7	TGTGCCAGCAGCTTAGCGTCGGGCGGGCGCGGCTACGAGCAGTACTTC	CASSLASGGRGYEQYF
TRBV4-3	.	.	TRBJ2-1	TGCGCCAGCAGCCAAGATATGAGGTCGGGGGCGTTCTTC	CASSQDMRSGAFF
TRBV6-1	TRBD2	.	TRBJ2-3	TGTGCCAGCAGTGAACTAGCGGGGAGCACAGATACGCAGTATTTT	CASSELAGSTDTQYF